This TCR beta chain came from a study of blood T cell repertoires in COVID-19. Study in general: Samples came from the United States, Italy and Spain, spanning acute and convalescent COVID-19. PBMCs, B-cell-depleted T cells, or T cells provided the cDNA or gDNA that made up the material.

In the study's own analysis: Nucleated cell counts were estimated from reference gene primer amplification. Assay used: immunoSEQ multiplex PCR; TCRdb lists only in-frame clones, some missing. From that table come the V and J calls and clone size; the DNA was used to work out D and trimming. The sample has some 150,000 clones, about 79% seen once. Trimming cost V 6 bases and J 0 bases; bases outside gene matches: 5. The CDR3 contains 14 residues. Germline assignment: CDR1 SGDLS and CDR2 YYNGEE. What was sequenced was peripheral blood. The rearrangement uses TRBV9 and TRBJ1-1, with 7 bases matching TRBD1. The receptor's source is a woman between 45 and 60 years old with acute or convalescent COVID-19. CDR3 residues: CASTTTGMNTEAFF. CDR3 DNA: TGTGCCAGCACCACGACAGGGATGAACACTGAAGCTTTCTTT.